Below are 19 T cell receptor beta chains sequenced from a single sample in a study of regulatory T cells in long-lasting Graves disease. Time point specified: persistent/refractory GD, antithyroid drugs over 5 years with positive TRAb. TCR sequences were obtained from RNA taken from PBMCs. Researchers made TCR beta libraries by using iRepertoire HTBI primers and running Arm-PCR on CDR3 regions. One entry per CDR3 protein, called by TCRdb with MiXCR from the multiplex PCR reads. The sample contains roughly 450,000 distinct CDR3 sequences, 20% of which appear only once. The sample was peripheral blood mononuclear cells (PBMCs), taken when the disease was refractory, from a patient treated with antithyroid drugs. All receptors derive from a female donor with Graves disease.

Notes on this clonotype: Only one base separates this from a far larger clonotype, so it likely reflects a read error. This chain joins TRBV7-9 and TRBJ2-5, with 9 bases that match TRBD1. The germline V gene has CDR1 SEHNR and CDR2 FQNEAQ (reference sequence). V lost 4 bases to trimming and J lost 1 base; unmatched junction nucleotides: 7. This CDR3 has 16 amino acids. The CDR3 loop reads CASSYGWGQGQETQYF. CDR3 nucleotides: TGTGCCAGCAGCTACGGATGGGGACAGGGCCAAGAGACCCAGTACTTC.

The chain is built from TRBV11-2 and TRBJ1-1; TRBD1 might be the D (5 bases). Trimming took 6 bases from V and 1 from J, leaving 15 bases between them. The germline gives CDR1 SGHAT, CDR2 FQNNGV. The CDR3 extends over 15 amino acids. CDR3 in amino acids: CASSGTLGANTEAFF. The CDR3 DNA reads as TGTGCCAGCAGTGGGACGTTAGGGGCGAACACTGAAGCTTTCTTT. The variable domain in full, completed from reference TRBV11-2 and TRBJ1-1, reads EAGVAQSPRYKIIEKRQSVAFWCNPISGHATLYWYQQILGQGPKLLIQFQNNGVVDDSQLPKDRFSAERLKGVDSTLKIQPAKLEDSAVYLCASSGTLGANTEAFFGQGTRLTVV.

The sample holds many counts of this clonotype. The V call is TRBV28, the J call TRBJ1-2, with D perhaps matching TRBD1 (6 bases). Trimming took off 2 bases at V and 8 bases at J, with 12 bases between the two ends. The CDR3 is made up of 13 amino acids. Per the germline V gene, CDR1 is MDHEN and CDR2 is SYDVKM. The CDR3, as DNA: TGTGCCAGCAGTTTAAGGCAGGGGAAAGGCTACACCTTC. It yields the protein CASSLRQGKGYTF.

The V and J genes are TRBV27 and TRBJ2-7; D unresolved. The V gene's germline CDR1 is MNHEY and CDR2 SMNVEV (reference sequence). The CDR3 has 15 amino acids. The V gene lost 4 bases and the J gene lost 2 bases, with 15 bases spanning the gap. The CDR3 reads CASSSIEEKTYEQYF. The DNA for the CDR3 is TGTGCCAGCAGTTCAATAGAGGAGAAGACCTACGAGCAGTACTTC.

Ten or more counts support this clonotype. The chain links TRBV3-1 to TRBJ1-5; 8 bases map to TRBD1. The trim removed 1 base at V and 0 bases at J, leaving 2 bases unmatched. The CDR3 covers 16 residues. Per germline, CDR1 LGHDT and CDR2 YNNKEL (reference sequence). The CDR3: CASSQGTGRSNQPQHF. The CDR3 region has the DNA TGTGCCAGCAGCCAAGGGACAGGGCGTAGCAATCAGCCCCAGCATTTT.

In its sample, this clonotype was seen many times. V usage is TRBV28 and J usage is TRBJ1-1, with 7 bases identical to TRBD1. This CDR3 region has 14 residues. The germline CDR1 and CDR2 sequences are MDHEN and SYDVKM. Unmatched junction bases numbered 5, after V lost 5 bases and J lost 2 bases. The CDR3 DNA reads TGTGCCAGCAGTGATCAGGGGGTAAACACTGAAGCTTTCTTT. Translating it yields CASSDQGVNTEAFF.

V gene TRBV6-1 combines with J gene TRBJ2-1, with D possibly being TRBD2 (6 bases). The CDR3 runs to 13 residues. From germline, CDR1 is MNHNS and CDR2 SASEGT. The germline V and J ends were trimmed by 7 bases and 8 bases, with 15 bases remaining between them. The CDR3 here is CASKEGVVYEQFF. In DNA, the CDR3 is TGTGCCAGCAAGGAGGGAGTGGTTTATGAGCAGTTCTTC.

The table lists this clonotype with a few counts. This chain joins TRBV28 and TRBJ2-7; 10 bases line up with TRBD1. Germline V lookup: CDR1 MDHEN, CDR2 SYDVKM. The trim removed 5 bases at V and 3 bases at J, leaving 7 bases unmatched. CDR3 length: 15 residues. CDR3 bases: TGTGCCAGCAGTAACTCGGGACAGGGGAACTACGAGCAGTACTTC. Its translation is CASSNSGQGNYEQYF.

The DNA for the CDR3 is TGCGCCAGCAGTGATTCCCTAGCGGGCCCCGGGGAGCTGTTTTTT. Amino acid sequence: CASSDSLAGPGELFF. The chain joins TRBV10-1 to TRBJ2-2, with TRBD2 matching 8 bases. Looked up from germline, CDR1 is WNHNN and CDR2 is SYGVQD (reference sequence). J gave up 6 bases and V 3 bases, and 6 bases lay outside the gene matches. This CDR3 contains 15 residues.

This clonotype was observed a handful of times. One junction end does not reproduce the germline sequence, and a read error may be involved. This chain links TRBV7-7 with TRBJ2-7, with 8 bases identical to TRBD1. CDR3 length: 14 amino acids. Germline loops: CDR1 SSHAT, CDR2 FNYEAQ (reference sequence). This chain's CDR3 is CASSSSTGDGEQYF. CDR3 nucleotides: TGTGCTAGCAGCTCATCGACAGGGGACGGCGAGCAGTACTTC.

The chain joins TRBV7-2 to TRBJ2-3; D is unclear. The length of the CDR3 is 15 residues. Germline lookup yields CDR1 SGHTA and CDR2 FQGNSA. The V end lost 1 base, the J end lost 2 bases, and 10 bases lay between the germline ends. The CDR3 region is CASSLDGDPTDTQYF. In DNA form, the CDR3 reads TGTGCCAGCAGCTTAGATGGGGATCCCACAGATACGCAGTATTTT. Full variable domain (outside the CDR3, taken from reference TRBV7-2 and TRBJ2-3): GAGVSQSPSNKVTEKGKDVELRCDPISGHTALYWYRQSLGQGLEFLIYFQGNSAPDKSGLPSDRFSAERTGGSVSTLTIQRTQQEDSAVYLCASSLDGDPTDTQYFGPGTRLTVL.

The chain uses TRBV4-1 and TRBJ2-7; TRBD1 matches 7 bases. Germline V gene sequence: CDR1 MGHRA, CDR2 YSYEKL. CDR3 size: 14 residues. V dropped 4 bases and J dropped 6; count of bases not matched to a gene: 9. The CDR3 loop is CASSPTGIGSEQYF. CDR3 in DNA: TGCGCCAGCAGCCCGACAGGGATAGGAAGCGAGCAGTACTTC.

The sample holds many counts of this clonotype. In DNA form, the CDR3 reads TGTGCCATCAGTACGGGAGGGCCGGGAGAGACCCAGTACTTC. Protein product: CAISTGGPGETQYF. J is TRBJ2-5 and V is TRBV10-3; TRBD2 agrees at 8 bases. CDR3 length equals 14 residues. V lost 5 bases and J lost 4; bases outside the gene matches: 6. CDR1 ENHRY and CDR2 SYGVKD come from the germline V gene.

This clonotype was observed once. J is TRBJ1-5 and V is TRBV4-1; 7 bases line up with TRBD1. Germline CDR1 is MGHRA and CDR2 is YSYEKL. The CDR3 has 16 residues. Germline trimming cut 3 bases from V and 3 bases from J; bases unmatched to any gene: 8. The CDR3 coding sequence is TGCGCCAGCAGCCAGGTACAGGGGCCCTCCAATCAGCCCCAGCATTTT. Translation: CASSQVQGPSNQPQHF.

The chain combines TRBV20-1 with TRBJ1-1, with 10 bases that match TRBD1. J lost 0 bases, V lost 1 base, and 2 bases had no gene match. The V gene's germline CDR1 is DFQATT and CDR2 SNEGSKA (reference sequence). CDR3 length equals 15 residues. CDR3 bases: TGCAGTGCTAGAGGGGACAGGGGAATGAACACTGAAGCTTTCTTT. Amino acid sequence: CSARGDRGMNTEAFF.

This clonotype was seen more than once but under ten times. The genes are TRBV2 and TRBJ2-1, with D unclear. Germline loops: CDR1 SNHLY, CDR2 FYNNEI. V lost 4 bases to trimming and J lost 9 bases, with 16 bases between them. This CDR3 region has 14 residues. This CDR3 reads CASSGANSRSEQFF. In DNA form, the CDR3 reads TGTGCCAGCAGTGGGGCAAACAGTAGGTCTGAGCAGTTCTTC.

There are many counts of this clonotype. CDR3 amino acids: CATRANGFDEQFF. CDR3 nucleotide sequence: TGTGCCACCAGAGCGAACGGATTCGATGAGCAGTTCTTC. The rearrangement joins TRBV24-1 to TRBJ2-1; D remains unclear. This CDR3 has 13 amino acids. The germline V gene encodes CDR1 KGHDR and CDR2 SFDVKD. The ends were cut back, 7 bases at V and 8 bases at J, with 14 bases in the middle.

This clonotype appeared many times. The rearrangement uses TRBV2 and TRBJ2-7; D might be TRBD2 (6 bases). The CDR3 covers 15 residues. Germline V gives CDR1 SNHLY, CDR2 FYNNEI. V shed 6 bases and J shed 7 bases, with 22 bases lying between them. CDR3 coding DNA: TGTGCCAGCAGCACCGCTAGCGTTCTCCAAGGAGAGCAGTACTTC. Protein sequence: CASSTASVLQGEQYF.

This clonotype was recorded many times. V gene TRBV3-1 combines with J gene TRBJ1-1; the D is unclear. Looked up from germline, CDR1 is LGHDT and CDR2 is YNNKEL (reference sequence). The CDR3 consists of 12 residues. With 3 bases removed from V and 8 bases from J, the gap between germline ends came to 10 bases. In DNA form, the CDR3 reads TGTGCCAGCAGCCAGGGTTCGGCAGAAGCTTTCTTT. Its protein is CASSQGSAEAFF.